This is a list of T cell receptor beta chains from one sample in a study of blood T cell repertoires in COVID-19. Method: immunoSEQ multiplex PCR; TCRdb's copy keeps in-frame clones and lacks some. The profile covers approximately 75,000 clones, with around three quarters appearing a single time and approximately 29% taken by the ten largest. The specimen sequenced was peripheral blood. These receptors all stem from a woman of 80 years or more with active or convalescent COVID-19. The conserved cysteine and the conserved F or W are not part of the CDR3 here.

TRBV2,TRBJ2-5,ASSNRGETQY
TRBV7-9,TRBJ2-7,ASSLARAGWKY
TRBV7-2,TRBJ1-4,ASSLVRGGEKLF
TRBV5-1,TRBJ1-4,ASSYQGANEKLF
TRBV10-3,TRBJ1-4,ATKAGTNEKLF
TRBV28,TRBJ2-5,ASSWGKNPETQY
TRBV7-2,TRBJ2-7,ASTLGGDLSYEQY
TRBV4-1,TRBJ2-5,ASSQDLGGGLTQY
TRBV3-1/TRBV3-2,TRBJ1-3,ASSPRTAGNTIY
TRBV12-3/TRBV12-4,TRBJ1-2,ASSSGLIYGYT
TRBV6-1,TRBJ2-7,ASSEAGTGSYEQY
TRBV9,TRBJ2-1,ASSPDSGGARGYGNEQF
TRBV10-3,TRBJ2-1,AIRGQNNEQF
TRBV30,TRBJ2-7,AWSINRGTVNYYEQY
TRBV7-9,TRBJ1-2,ASSLDQANGYT
TRBV19,TRBJ1-5,ASSRDGGASNQPQH
TRBV6-6,TRBJ2-3,ASSSIGGNTDTQY
TRBV5-4,TRBJ2-2,ASSPQRGEGGELF
TRBV7-2,TRBJ2-5,ASSRDRSETQY
TRBV28,TRBJ2-3,ASSSPPSLSDTQY
TRBV4-1,TRBJ1-5,ASSQESDQPQH
TRBV5-4,TRBJ2-5,ASRPGTSGGETQY
TRBV5-5,TRBJ1-1,ASSVLGENTEAF
TRBV4-1,TRBJ2-3,ASSQVNRDTDTQY
TRBV2,TRBJ2-6,ASSYARTGIGSGANVLT
TRBV7-2,TRBJ1-5,ASSLVTDSGPQH
TRBV7-8,TRBJ2-3,ASRPTSGDTDTQY
TRBV7-8,TRBJ1-3,ASSSRGEHTIY
TRBV6-5,TRBJ1-2,ASSYLDRSNYGYT
TRBV9,TRBJ2-3,ASSVVQDGLQGTDTQY
TRBV5-1,TRBJ2-3,ASSLAPSGSTDTQY
TRBV30,TRBJ1-2,AWSAQRTGSYGYT
TRBV5-1,TRBJ2-7,ASSLVGLEQY
TRBV6-5,TRBJ1-4,ASSSDRSNEKLF
TRBV9,TRBJ2-3,ASSGSGGTDTQY
TRBV9,TRBJ1-6,ASSLTGNSPLH
TRBV29-1,TRBJ2-5,SVSEGAGGYGETQY
TRBV10-2,TRBJ2-7,ASSDPTGSYEQY
TRBV6-5,TRBJ1-1,ASSSADRVNTEAF
TRBV7-9,TRBJ2-5,ASSRLAEETQY
TRBV12-5,TRBJ2-7,ASGLGQGALSGEQY
TRBV4-3,TRBJ2-5,ASSQDPSGYTQETQY